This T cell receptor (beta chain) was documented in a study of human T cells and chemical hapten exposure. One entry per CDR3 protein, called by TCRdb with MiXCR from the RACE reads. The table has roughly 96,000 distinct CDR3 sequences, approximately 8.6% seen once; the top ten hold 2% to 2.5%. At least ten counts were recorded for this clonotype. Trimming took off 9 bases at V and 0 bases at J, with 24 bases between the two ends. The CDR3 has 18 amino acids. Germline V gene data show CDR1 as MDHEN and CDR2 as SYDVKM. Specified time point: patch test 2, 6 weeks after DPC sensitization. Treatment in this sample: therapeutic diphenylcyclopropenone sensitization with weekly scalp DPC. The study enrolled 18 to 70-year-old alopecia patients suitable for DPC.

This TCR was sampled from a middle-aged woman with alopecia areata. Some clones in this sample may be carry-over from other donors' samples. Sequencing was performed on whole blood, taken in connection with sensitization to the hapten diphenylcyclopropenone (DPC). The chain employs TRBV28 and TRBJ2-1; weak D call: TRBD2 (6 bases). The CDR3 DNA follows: TGTGCCAGTCTCCTCCGGCCCATAGCGGCTAGCTCCTACAATGAGCAGTTCTTC. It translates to CASLLRPIAASSYNEQFF.